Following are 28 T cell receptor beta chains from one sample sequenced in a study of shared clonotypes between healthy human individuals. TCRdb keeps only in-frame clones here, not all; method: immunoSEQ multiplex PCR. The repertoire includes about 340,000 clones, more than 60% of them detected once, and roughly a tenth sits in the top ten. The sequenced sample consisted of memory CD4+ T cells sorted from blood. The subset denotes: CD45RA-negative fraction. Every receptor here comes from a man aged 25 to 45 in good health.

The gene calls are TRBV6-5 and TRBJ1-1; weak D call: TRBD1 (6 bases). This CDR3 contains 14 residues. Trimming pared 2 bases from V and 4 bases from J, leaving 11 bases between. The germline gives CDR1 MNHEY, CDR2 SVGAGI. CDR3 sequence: CASSYGGLGTEAFF. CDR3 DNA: TGTGCCAGCAGTTACGGGGGCCTTGGCACTGAAGCTTTCTTT.

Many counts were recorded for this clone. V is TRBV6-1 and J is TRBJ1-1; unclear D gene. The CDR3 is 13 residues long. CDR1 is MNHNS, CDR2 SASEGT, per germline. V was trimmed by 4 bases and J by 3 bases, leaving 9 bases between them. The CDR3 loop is CASSVTGYTEAFF. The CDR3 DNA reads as TGTGCCAGCAGTGTCACGGGGTACACTGAAGCTTTCTTT.

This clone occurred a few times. The CDR3 is CASSIGVNNEQFF. The DNA of the CDR3 is TGTGCCAGTAGTATAGGGGTGAACAATGAGCAGTTCTTC. The chain employs TRBV19 and TRBJ2-1; no definite D call. CDR3 length equals 13 residues. V lost 1 base, J lost 5 bases, and 6 bases lay in between. Germline CDR1 and CDR2: LNHDA and SQIVND (reference sequence).

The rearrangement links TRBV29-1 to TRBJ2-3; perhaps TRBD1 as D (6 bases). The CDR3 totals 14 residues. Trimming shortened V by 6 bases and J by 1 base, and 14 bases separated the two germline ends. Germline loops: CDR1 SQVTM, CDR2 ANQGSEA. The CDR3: CSVAGDTGTDTQYF. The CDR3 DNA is TGCAGCGTCGCCGGGGACACTGGCACAGATACGCAGTATTTT.

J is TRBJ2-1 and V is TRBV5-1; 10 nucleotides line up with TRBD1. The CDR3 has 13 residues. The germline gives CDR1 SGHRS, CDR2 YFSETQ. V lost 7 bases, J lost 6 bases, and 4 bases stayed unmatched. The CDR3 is CASAGQGINEQFF. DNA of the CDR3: TGCGCCAGCGCGGGACAGGGGATCAATGAGCAGTTCTTC.

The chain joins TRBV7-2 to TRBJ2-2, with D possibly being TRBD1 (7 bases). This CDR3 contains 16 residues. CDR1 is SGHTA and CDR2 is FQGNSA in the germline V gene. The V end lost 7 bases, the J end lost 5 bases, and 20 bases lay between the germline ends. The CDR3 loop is CASNRNRGGGTGELFF. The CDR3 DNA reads TGTGCCAGCAACCGAAACAGGGGAGGAGGGACCGGGGAGCTGTTTTTT.

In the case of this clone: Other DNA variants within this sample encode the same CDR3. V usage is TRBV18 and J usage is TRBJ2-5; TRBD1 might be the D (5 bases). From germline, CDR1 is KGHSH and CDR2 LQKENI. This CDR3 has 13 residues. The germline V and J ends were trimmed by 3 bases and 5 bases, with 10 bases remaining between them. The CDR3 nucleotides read TGTGCCAGCTCACCTCAGGGTCGGGAGACCCAGTACTTC. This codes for CASSPQGRETQYF.

The CDR3 sequence is CAISKGTGYGYTF. CDR3 coding DNA: TGTGCCATCAGCAAAGGGACAGGGTATGGCTACACCTTC. The chain joins TRBV10-3 to TRBJ1-2; 9 bases fit TRBD1. CDR1 is ENHRY, CDR2 SYGVKD, per germline. The CDR3 covers 13 residues. V lost 6 bases, J lost 5 bases, and 4 bases stayed unmatched.

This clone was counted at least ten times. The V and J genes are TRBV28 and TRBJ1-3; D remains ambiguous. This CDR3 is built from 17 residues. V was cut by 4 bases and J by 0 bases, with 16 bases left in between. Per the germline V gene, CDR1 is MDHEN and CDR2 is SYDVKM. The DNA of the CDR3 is TGTGCCAGCAGTTCTCGGGCTCCAAGACCCTCTGGAAACACCATATATTTT. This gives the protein CASSSRAPRPSGNTIYF.

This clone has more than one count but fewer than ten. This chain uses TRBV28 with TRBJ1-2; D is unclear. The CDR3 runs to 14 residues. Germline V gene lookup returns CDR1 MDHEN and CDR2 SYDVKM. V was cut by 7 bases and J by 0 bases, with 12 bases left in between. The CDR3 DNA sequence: TGTGCCAGCACCCCATCGGGAGCTAACTATGGCTACACCTTC. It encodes CASTPSGANYGYTF.

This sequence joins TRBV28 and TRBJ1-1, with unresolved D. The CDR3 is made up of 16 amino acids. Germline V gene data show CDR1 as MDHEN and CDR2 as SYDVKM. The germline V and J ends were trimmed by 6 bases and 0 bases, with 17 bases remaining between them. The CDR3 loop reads CASSRFGVGLNTEAFF. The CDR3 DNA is TGTGCCAGCAGCCGGTTCGGGGTCGGATTGAACACTGAAGCTTTCTTT.

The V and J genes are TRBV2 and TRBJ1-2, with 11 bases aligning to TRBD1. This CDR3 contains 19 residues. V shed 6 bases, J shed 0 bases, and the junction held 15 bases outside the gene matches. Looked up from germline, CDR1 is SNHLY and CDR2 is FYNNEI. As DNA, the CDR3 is TGTGCCAGCAGCACTGCGGGACAGGGGGATGAGTCAGCTAACTATGGCTACACCTTC. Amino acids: CASSTAGQGDESANYGYTF. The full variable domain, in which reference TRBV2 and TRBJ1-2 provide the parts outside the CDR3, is EPEVTQTPSHQVTQMGQEVILRCVPISNHLYFYWYRQILGQKVEFLVSFYNNEISEKSEIFDDQFSVERPDGSNFTLKIRSTKLEDSAMYFCASSTAGQGDESANYGYTFGSGTRLTVV.

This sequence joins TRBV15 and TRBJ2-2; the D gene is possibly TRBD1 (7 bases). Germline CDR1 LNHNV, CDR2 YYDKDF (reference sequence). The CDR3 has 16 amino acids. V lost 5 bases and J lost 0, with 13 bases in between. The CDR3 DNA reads TGTGCCACCAGCGGAGGGACAGTTACGAACACCGGGGAGCTGTTTTTT. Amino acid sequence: CATSGGTVTNTGELFF. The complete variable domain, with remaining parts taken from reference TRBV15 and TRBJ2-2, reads DAMVIQNPRYQVTQFGKPVTLSCSQTLNHNVMYWYQQKSSQAPKLLFHYYDKDFNNEADTPDNFQSRRPNTSFCFLDIRSPGLGDTAMYLCATSGGTVTNTGELFFGEGSRLTVL.

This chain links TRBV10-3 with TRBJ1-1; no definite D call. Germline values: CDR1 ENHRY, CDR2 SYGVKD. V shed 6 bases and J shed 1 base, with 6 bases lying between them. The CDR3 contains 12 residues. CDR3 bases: TGTGCCATCAGGGGCCAGAACACTGAAGCTTTCTTT. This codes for CAIRGQNTEAFF.

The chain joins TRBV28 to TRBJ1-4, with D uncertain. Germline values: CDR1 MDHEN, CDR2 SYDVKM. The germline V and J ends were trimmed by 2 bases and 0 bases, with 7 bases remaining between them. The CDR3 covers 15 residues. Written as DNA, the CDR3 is TGTGCCAGCAGTTTACCCCTTGCAACTAATGAAAAACTGTTTTTT. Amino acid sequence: CASSLPLATNEKLFF.

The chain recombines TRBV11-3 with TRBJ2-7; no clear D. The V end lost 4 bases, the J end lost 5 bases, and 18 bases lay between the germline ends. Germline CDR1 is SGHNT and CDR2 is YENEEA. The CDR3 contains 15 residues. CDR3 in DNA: TGTGCCAGCAGCTCGACCCCATCTGAGGTCCACGAGCAGTACTTC. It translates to CASSSTPSEVHEQYF.

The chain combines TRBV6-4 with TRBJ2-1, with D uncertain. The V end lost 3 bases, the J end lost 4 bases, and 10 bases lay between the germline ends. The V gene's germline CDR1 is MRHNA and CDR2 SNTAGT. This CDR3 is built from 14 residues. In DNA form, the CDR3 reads TGTGCCAGCAGTGAGATAGGTGGATACAATGAGCAGTTCTTC. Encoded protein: CASSEIGGYNEQFF.

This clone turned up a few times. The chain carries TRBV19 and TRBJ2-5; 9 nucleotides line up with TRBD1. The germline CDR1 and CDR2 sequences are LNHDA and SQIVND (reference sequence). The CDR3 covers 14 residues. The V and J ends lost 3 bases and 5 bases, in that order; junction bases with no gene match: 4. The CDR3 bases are TGTGCCAGTAGTATCAACAGGGGGCACGAGACCCAGTACTTC. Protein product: CASSINRGHETQYF.

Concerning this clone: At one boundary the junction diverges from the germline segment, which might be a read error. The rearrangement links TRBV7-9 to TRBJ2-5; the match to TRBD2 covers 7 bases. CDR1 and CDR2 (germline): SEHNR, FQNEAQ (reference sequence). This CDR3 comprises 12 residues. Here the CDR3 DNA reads TGTGCCAGCAGCTCGACTAGGGACTACCTGCACTTC. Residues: CASSSTRDYLHF.

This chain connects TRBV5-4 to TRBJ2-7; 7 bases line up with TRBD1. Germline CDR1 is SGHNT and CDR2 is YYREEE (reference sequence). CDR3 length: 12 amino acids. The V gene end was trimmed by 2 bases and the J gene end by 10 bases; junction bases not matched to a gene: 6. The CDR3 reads CASSFDRASQYF. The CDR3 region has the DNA TGTGCCAGCAGCTTCGACAGGGCGAGTCAGTACTTC. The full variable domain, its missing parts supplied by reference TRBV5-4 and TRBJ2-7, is ETGVTQSPTHLIKTRGQQVTLRCSSQSGHNTVSWYQQALGQGPQFIFQYYREEENGRGNFPPRFSGLQFPNYSSELNVNALELDDSALYLCASSFDRASQYFGPGTRLTVT.

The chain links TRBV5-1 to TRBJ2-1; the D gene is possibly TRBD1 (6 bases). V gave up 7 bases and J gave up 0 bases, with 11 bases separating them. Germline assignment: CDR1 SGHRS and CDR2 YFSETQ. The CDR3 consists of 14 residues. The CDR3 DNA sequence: TGCGCCAGCCGAGCGGACAGCTCCTACAATGAGCAGTTCTTC. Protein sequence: CASRADSSYNEQFF.

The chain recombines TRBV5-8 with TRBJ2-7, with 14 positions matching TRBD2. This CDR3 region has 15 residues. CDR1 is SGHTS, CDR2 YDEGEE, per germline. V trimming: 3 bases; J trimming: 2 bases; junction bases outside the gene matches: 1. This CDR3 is CASSSGLAGAYEQYF. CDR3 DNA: TGTGCCAGCAGCTCGGGACTAGCGGGAGCCTACGAGCAGTACTTC.

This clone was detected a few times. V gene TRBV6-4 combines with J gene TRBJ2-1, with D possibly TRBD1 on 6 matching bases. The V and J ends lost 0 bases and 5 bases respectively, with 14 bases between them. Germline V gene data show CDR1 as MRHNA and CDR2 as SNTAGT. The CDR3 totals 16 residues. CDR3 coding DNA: TGTGCCAGCAGTGACTCCTCGGGACAAGACCACAATGAGCAGTTCTTC. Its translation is CASSDSSGQDHNEQFF.

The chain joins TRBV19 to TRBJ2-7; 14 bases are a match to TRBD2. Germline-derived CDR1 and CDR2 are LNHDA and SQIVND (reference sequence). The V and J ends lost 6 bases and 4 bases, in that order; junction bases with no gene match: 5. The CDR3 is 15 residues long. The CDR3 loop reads CASRRTSGRMYEQYF. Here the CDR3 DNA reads TGTGCCAGTAGGAGGACTAGCGGGAGGATGTACGAGCAGTACTTC. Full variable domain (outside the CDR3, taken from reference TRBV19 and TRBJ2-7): DGGITQSPKYLFRKEGQNVTLSCEQNLNHDAMYWYRQDPGQGLRLIYYSQIVNDFQKGDIAEGYSVSREKKESFPLTVTSAQKNPTAFYLCASRRTSGRMYEQYFGPGTRLTVT.

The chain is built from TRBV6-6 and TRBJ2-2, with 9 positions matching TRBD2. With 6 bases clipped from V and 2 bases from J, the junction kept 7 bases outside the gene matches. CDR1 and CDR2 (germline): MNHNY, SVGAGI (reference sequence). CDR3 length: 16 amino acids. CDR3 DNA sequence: TGTGCCAGCAGCCAGACTAGCGGCCTTAACACCGGGGAGCTGTTTTTT. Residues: CASSQTSGLNTGELFF.

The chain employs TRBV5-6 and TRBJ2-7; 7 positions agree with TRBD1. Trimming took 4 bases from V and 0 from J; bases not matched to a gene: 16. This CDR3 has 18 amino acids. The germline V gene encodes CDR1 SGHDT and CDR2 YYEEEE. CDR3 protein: CASSLGFSPGQSSYEQYF. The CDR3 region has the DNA TGTGCCAGCAGCCTAGGGTTTTCTCCGGGACAGTCCTCCTACGAGCAGTACTTC.

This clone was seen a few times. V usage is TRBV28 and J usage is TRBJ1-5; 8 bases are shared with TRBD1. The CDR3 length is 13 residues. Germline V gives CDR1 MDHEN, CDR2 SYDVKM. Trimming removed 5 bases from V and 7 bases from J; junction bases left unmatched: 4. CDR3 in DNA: TGTGCCAGCAGTAGGACAGGGTCCCAGCCCCAGCATTTT. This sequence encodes CASSRTGSQPQHF.

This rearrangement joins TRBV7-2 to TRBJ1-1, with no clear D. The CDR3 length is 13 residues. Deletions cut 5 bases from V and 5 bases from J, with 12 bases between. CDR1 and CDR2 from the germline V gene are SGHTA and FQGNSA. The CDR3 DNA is TGTGCCAGCAGCCCAAATATCATGACTGAAGCTTTCTTT. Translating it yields CASSPNIMTEAFF.